This T cell receptor (beta chain) emerged from a study of OX40 agonist ivuxolimab in advanced cancers. This CDR3 is built from 13 residues. Trimming removed 0 bases at V and 10 bases at J, with 10 bases between. Germline V gene sequence: CDR1 WNHNN, CDR2 SYGVQD (reference sequence). Profiling relied on immunoSEQ multiplex PCR, and the TCRdb table lists in-frame clones only, not all of them. The data hold fewer than 45,000 clones, with 75% to 90% observed a single time. This sequence originates from an adult with an advanced solid tumor such as melanoma, head and neck, liver or kidney cancer. Sequencing used CD4+ or CD8+ T cells sorted from blood, obtained in a trial of the OX40 agonist ivuxolimab. This chain uses TRBV10-1 with TRBJ2-1, with D possibly being TRBD1 or TRBD2 (5 bases each). The CDR3 DNA reads TGCGCCAGCAGTGAGTCGGGGGTCCGGGAGCAGTTCTTC. Residues: CASSESGVREQFF.